A selection of T cell receptor beta chains follows, all from one sample in a study of response to subunit inactivated influenza vaccine. TCRdb itself ran the RT-PCR reads through MiXCR, one entry per CDR3 protein. In the table there are some 300,000 distinct CDR3 sequences, approximately 23% of which are singletons. Sequencing used PBMCs from blood, obtained roughly 20 months after vaccination. The receptors come from a man between 50 and 69 years old who received an inactivated influenza vaccine. CDR3s include the opening cysteine and the closing phenylalanine or tryptophan. The D gene is left open where the match is weak. A row's size may be missing; if present it is once, few, many or a size class.

>TRBJ1-1|TRBD1|TRBV12-3/TRBV12-4|few
TGTGCCAGCACCGGACAGGGGGGCACTGAAGCTTTCTTT
CASTGQGGTEAFF
>TRBJ2-5|TRBD2|TRBV12-3/TRBV12-4|few
TGTGCCAGCAGCCGACTAGCGGGGAAAGAGACCCAGTACTTC
CASSRLAGKETQYF
>TRBJ2-2|-|TRBV19|many
TGTGCCAGTAGTATAGGCTTTGGCAGACTCACCGGGGAGCTGTTTTTT
CASSIGFGRLTGELFF
>TRBJ2-2|TRBD1|TRBV24-1|once
TGTGCCACCAGTGATACAGGGGGCGTCACCGGGGAGCTGTTTTTT
CATSDTGGVTGELFF
>TRBJ2-7|-|TRBV20-1|-
TGCAGTGCCCCTTTTCCAGGGAAATACGAGCAGTACTTC
CSAPFPGKYEQYF
>TRBJ1-6|-|TRBV6-6|few
TGTGCCAGCAGTCACACTAATTCACCCCTCCACTTT
CASSHTNSPLHF
>TRBJ1-4|-|TRBV6-5|few
TGTGCCAGCAGTTACTTGCCCGCCGACAGCGAAAAACTGTTTTTT
CASSYLPADSEKLFF
>TRBJ2-1|-|TRBV29-1|-
TGCAGCGCTACTAGGGGCTATGAGCAGTTCTTC
CSATRGYEQFF
>TRBJ2-3|-|TRBV20-1|few
TGCAGTGCCACAACCGGGACGTCGGCTATAAATACGCAGTATTTT
CSATTGTSAINTQYF
>TRBJ1-3|-|TRBV7-9|many
TGTGCCAGCAGGAGGGGTCCTCGGGGGCACGGAAACACCATATATTTT
CASRRGPRGHGNTIYF
>TRBJ1-2|-|TRBV6-5|-
TGTGCCAGCAGTTACTCGACAGCCATCCCAAACTATGGCTACACCTTC
CASSYSTAIPNYGYTF
>TRBJ2-1|-|TRBV7-9|few
TGTGCCAGCAGCGGTGACGTACGGCCGTTCTTC
CASSGDVRPFF
>TRBJ1-2|TRBD1|TRBV12-3/TRBV12-4|few
TGTGCCAGCAGCCGAGCGGGACAGATTCCCTATGGCTACACCTTC
CASSRAGQIPYGYTF
>TRBJ2-7|TRBD1|TRBV20-1|few
TGCAGTGCTAGCCAGAGGGGGCCGAGCTCCTACGAGCAGTACTTC
CSASQRGPSSYEQYF
>TRBJ2-7|TRBD1|TRBV20-1|-
TGCAGTGCTAGAGATTCTTCAAGACAGGGAAGAGCTTGGGAGCAGTACTTC
CSARDSSRQGRAWEQYF
>TRBJ1-5|-|TRBV29-1|few
TGCAGCGTCGGGGCCCCCAATCAGCCCCAGCATTTT
CSVGAPNQPQHF
>TRBJ2-7|TRBD2|TRBV20-1|-
TGCAGTGCTAGAGCCCCTCAACTAGCGACTTACGAGCAGTACTTC
CSARAPQLATYEQYF
>TRBJ1-4|-|TRBV5-4|-
TGTGCCAGCAGCTTCGGGGACCCTAGTGCAACTAATGAAAAACTGTTTTTT
CASSFGDPSATNEKLFF
>TRBJ1-1|TRBD1|TRBV5-1|few
TGCGCCAGCAGCTTGCGGACAGGGGGCTGGGACACTGAAGCTTTCTTT
CASSLRTGGWDTEAFF
>TRBJ2-3|-|TRBV20-1|-
TGCAGTGCTTACCCGAGAGGCCCCGGCACAGATACGCAGTATTTT
CSAYPRGPGTDTQYF
>TRBJ1-2|TRBD1|TRBV5-1|many
TGCGCCAGCAGCTTCCCACCTACGACAGGGGGTGGCTACACCTTC
CASSFPPTTGGGYTF
>TRBJ1-6|TRBD1|TRBV7-6|few
TGTGCCAGCAGCTTAGAGGCCCCAGGAGGGACAGATAATTCACCCCTCCACTTT
CASSLEAPGGTDNSPLHF
>TRBJ1-1|TRBD1|TRBV3-1|-
TGTGCCAGCAGCCAGGCGACAGGGGCCGAAGCTTTCTTT
CASSQATGAEAFF
>TRBJ1-4|-|TRBV20-1|few
TGCAGTGTGGTGATTAATGAAAAACTGTTTTTT
CSVVINEKLFF
>TRBJ1-5|-|TRBV4-3|-
TGCGCCAGCAGCCTTTCGTTACAGCCCAATCAGCCCCAGCATTTT
CASSLSLQPNQPQHF
>TRBJ2-7|TRBD1|TRBV20-1|-
TGCAGTGCGAGCCCTTCCGGGACAGGCGACGAGCAGTACTTC
CSASPSGTGDEQYF
>TRBJ1-4|TRBD1|TRBV5-8|-
TGTGCCAGCAGCTTGGGGACAGGGAGGACTGATGAAAAACTGTTTTTT
CASSLGTGRTDEKLFF
>TRBJ2-4|TRBD1|TRBV9|-
TGTGCCAGCAGCCGAAGCCCACCCGGGACAGGGTCGAACATTCAGTACTTC
CASSRSPPGTGSNIQYF